This TCR beta chain was found in a study of PD-1 blockade in mismatch repair-deficient tumors. Study-wide context: Enrolled about 2012-2017, patients had progressing, pretreated mismatch repair-deficient cancers of 12 to 13 types.

The CDR3 contains 13 residues. With 11 bases clipped from V and 4 bases from J, the junction kept 9 bases outside the gene matches. The germline V gene encodes CDR1 MNHNY and CDR2 SVGAGI (reference sequence). General study results and limits: Tumor-resident clones, often undetectable pretreatment in blood, expanded then contracted after pembrolizumab.

Assay: immunoSEQ multiplex PCR; the TCRdb copy retains only in-frame clones and omits some. This table holds under 85,000 clones, around 80% found once. Mismatch repair deficiency was confirmed in all patients, by PCR or immunohistochemistry. TCR sequencing covered three patients who responded to pembrolizumab. In this sample, this clone turned up a few times. Its antigen is not known. This sample comprised peripheral blood, obtained 2 weeks after starting pembrolizumab. The J gene is TRBJ2-3, the V gene TRBV6-6, with 7 bases that match TRBD2. This receptor was identified in an adult with mismatch repair-deficient cancer. CDR3 DNA: TGTGCCGCGGGAGTCCGAGGGGCAGATACGCAGTATTTT. Its translation is CAAGVRGADTQYF.